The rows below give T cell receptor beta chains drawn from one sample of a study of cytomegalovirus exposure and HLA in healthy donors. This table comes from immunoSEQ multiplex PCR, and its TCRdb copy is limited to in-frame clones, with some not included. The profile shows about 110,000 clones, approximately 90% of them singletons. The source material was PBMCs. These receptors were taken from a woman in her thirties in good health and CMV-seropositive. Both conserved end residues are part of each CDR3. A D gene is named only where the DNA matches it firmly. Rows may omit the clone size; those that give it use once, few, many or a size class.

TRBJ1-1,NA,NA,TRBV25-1,CASSEWQENTEAFF,TGTGCCAGCAGTGAATGGCAGGAGAACACTGAAGCTTTCTTT
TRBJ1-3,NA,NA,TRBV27,CASRLNSGNTIYF,TGTGCCAGCAGGCTAAACTCTGGAAACACCATATATTTT
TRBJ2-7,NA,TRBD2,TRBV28,CASSPGTSGSITNSYEQYF,TGTGCCAGCAGTCCCGGGACTAGCGGGAGTATCACAAACTCCTACGAGCAGTACTTC
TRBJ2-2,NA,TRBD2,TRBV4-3,CASSLAGGQTGELFF,TGCGCCAGCAGCTTAGCGGGGGGGCAAACCGGGGAGCTGTTTTTT
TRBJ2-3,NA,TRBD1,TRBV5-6,CASSFGTGGRDTQYF,TGTGCCAGCAGCTTTGGGACAGGGGGCCGGGATACGCAGTATTTT
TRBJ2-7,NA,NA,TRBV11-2,CASSLGPLYEQYF,TGTGCCAGCAGCTTAGGTCCTCTCTACGAGCAGTACTTC
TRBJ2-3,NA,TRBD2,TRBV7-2,CASSLQPGLAETDTQYF,TGTGCCAGCAGCTTACAACCGGGACTAGCGGAGACAGATACGCAGTATTTT
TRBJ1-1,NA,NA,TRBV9,CASSVVSLTLAFF,TGTGCCAGCAGCGTAGTGTCCCTGACTCTTGCTTTCTTT
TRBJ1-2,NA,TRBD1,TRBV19,CASSFDRGVYGYTF,TGTGCCAGTAGCTTCGACAGGGGCGTCTATGGCTACACCTTC
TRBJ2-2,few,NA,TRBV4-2,CASSQDSANTGELFF,TGTGCCAGCAGCCAAGACAGCGCGAACACCGGGGAGCTGTTTTTT
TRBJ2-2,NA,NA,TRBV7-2,CASSLVRETGELFF,TGTGCCAGCAGCTTAGTCCGGGAAACCGGGGAGCTGTTTTTT
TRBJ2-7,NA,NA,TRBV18,CASSPPDGKSYEQYF,TGTGCCAGCTCACCACCGGACGGGAAATCCTACGAGCAGTACTTC
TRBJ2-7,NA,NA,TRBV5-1,CASSLVAGGYEQYF,TGCGCCAGCAGCTTGGTTGCAGGTGGATACGAGCAGTACTTC
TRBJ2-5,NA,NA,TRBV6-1,CASRDWGLQETQYF,TGTGCCAGCAGGGACTGGGGGCTCCAAGAGACCCAGTACTTC
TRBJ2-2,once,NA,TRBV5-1,CASSLDTRNTGELFF,TGCGCCAGCAGCTTGGACACACGGAACACCGGGGAGCTGTTTTTT
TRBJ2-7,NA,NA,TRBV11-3,CASSLGGVPPSYEQYF,TGTGCCAGCAGCTTAGGGGGGGTCCCCCCGTCTTACGAGCAGTACTTC
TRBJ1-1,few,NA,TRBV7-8,CASSLTGNTEAFF,TGTGCCAGCAGCTTAACAGGGAACACTGAAGCTTTCTTT
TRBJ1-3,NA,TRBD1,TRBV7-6,CASSSRQGAGNTIYF,TGTGCCAGCAGCTCACGACAGGGGGCTGGAAACACCATATATTTT
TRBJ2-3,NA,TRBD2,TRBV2,CARQLAEHTDTQYF,TGTGCCAGACAGCTAGCGGAACACACAGATACGCAGTATTTT
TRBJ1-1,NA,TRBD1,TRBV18,CASSPLGQGATEAFF,TGTGCCAGCTCACCATTAGGGCAGGGGGCAACTGAAGCTTTCTTT
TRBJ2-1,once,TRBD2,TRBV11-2,CATRRGGTDEQFF,TGTGCCACAAGACGGGGGGGTACGGATGAGCAGTTCTTC
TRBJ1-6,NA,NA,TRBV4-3,CASSQAWTPNSPLHF,TGCGCCAGCAGCCAAGCGTGGACACCGAATTCACCCCTCCACTTT
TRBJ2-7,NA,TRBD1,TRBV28,CASSRTGPPYEQYF,TGTGCCAGCAGCAGGACAGGGCCCCCCTACGAGCAGTACTTC
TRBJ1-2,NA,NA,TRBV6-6,CASWGGSNYGYTF,TGTGCCAGCTGGGGGGGGTCTAACTATGGCTACACCTTC
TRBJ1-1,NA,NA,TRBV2,CASRIARDVRAFF,TGTGCCAGCAGAATCGCTAGAGACGTGCGAGCTTTCTTT
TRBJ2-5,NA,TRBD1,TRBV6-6,CASSTPGQGHETQYF,TGTGCCAGCAGTACACCGGGACAGGGGCACGAGACCCAGTACTTC
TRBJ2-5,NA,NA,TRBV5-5,CASSLAGGRETQYF,TGTGCCAGCAGCTTGGCCGGGGGGCGCGAGACCCAGTACTTC
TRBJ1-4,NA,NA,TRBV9,CASSVGGAEGPEKLFF,TGTGCCAGCAGCGTAGGGGGAGCGGAGGGCCCTGAAAAACTGTTTTTT
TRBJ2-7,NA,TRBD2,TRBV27,CASSLGTSGSYEQYF,TGTGCCAGCAGTTTAGGGACTAGCGGCTCCTACGAGCAGTACTTC
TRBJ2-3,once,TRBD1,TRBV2,CASRAGTGTDTQYF,TGTGCCAGCAGAGCCGGGACAGGGACGGATACGCAGTATTTT
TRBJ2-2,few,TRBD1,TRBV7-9,CASSNRGTGELFF,TGTGCCAGCAGCAACAGGGGCACCGGGGAGCTGTTTTTT
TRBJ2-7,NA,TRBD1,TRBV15,CATSTRTGSSYEQYF,TGTGCCACCAGCACCCGGACAGGAAGCTCCTACGAGCAGTACTTC
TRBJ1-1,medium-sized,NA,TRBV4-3,CASSQEYRLNTEAFF,TGCGCCAGCAGCCAAGAGTACAGACTGAACACTGAAGCTTTCTTT
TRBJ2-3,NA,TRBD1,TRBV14,CASSRTGASTQYF,TGTGCCAGCAGCAGGACAGGTGCGAGTACGCAGTATTTT
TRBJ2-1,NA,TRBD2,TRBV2,CASSQLPTSGGEQFF,TGTGCCAGCAGTCAACTCCCGACTAGCGGAGGTGAGCAGTTCTTC
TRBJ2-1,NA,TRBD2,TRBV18,CASSPPGSGRGNEQFF,TGTGCCAGCTCACCACCGGGGAGCGGGAGGGGGAATGAGCAGTTCTTC
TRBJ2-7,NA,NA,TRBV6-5,CASSYEGSYEQYF,TGTGCCAGCAGTTACGAGGGATCCTACGAGCAGTACTTC
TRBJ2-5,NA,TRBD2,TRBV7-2,CASSSRLAGGRETQYF,TGTGCCAGCAGCTCCCGACTAGCGGGGGGCCGGGAGACCCAGTACTTC
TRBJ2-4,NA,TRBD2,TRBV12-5,CASGPGLALTKNIQYF,TGTGCTAGTGGTCCCGGACTAGCGCTGACCAAAAACATTCAGTACTTC
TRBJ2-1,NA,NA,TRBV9,CASSVGDSPYNEQFF,TGTGCCAGCAGCGTGGGGGACTCTCCATACAATGAGCAGTTCTTC
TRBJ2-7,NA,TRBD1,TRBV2,CASRLRTGGTYEQYF,TGTGCCAGCAGACTGAGGACAGGGGGGACCTACGAGCAGTACTTC
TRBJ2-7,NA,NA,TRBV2,CATRGEVTYEQYF,TGTGCCACCAGAGGGGAGGTCACCTACGAGCAGTACTTC
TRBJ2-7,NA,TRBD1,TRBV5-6,CASSSAVTGYEQYF,TGTGCCAGCAGCTCGGCAGTGACAGGGTACGAGCAGTACTTC
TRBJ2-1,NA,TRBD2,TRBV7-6,CASSQATSGEQFF,TGTGCCAGCAGCCAAGCCACTAGCGGTGAGCAGTTCTTC
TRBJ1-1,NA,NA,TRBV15,CATSRDVALGEAFF,TGTGCCACCAGCAGAGATGTTGCCCTCGGGGAAGCTTTCTTT
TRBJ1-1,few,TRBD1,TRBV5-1,CASSYIGTGNTEAFF,TGCGCCAGCAGTTACATAGGGACAGGGAACACTGAAGCTTTCTTT
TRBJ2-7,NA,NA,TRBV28,CASSYVLGGYEQYF,TGTGCCAGCAGCTACGTCTTGGGGGGCTACGAGCAGTACTTC
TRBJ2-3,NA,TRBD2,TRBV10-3,CAISSLAGAVTDTQYF,TGTGCCATCAGTTCTTTAGCGGGAGCGGTCACAGATACGCAGTATTTT
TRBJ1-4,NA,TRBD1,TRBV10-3,CASSTGEKLFF,TGTGCCTCTTCGACAGGGGAAAAACTGTTTTTT
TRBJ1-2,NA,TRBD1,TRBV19,CASTGTGDNYGYTF,TGTGCCAGTACCGGGACAGGGGATAACTATGGCTACACCTTC
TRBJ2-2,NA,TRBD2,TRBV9,CASSPRVAGTGELFF,TGTGCCAGCAGCCCCCGGGTAGCGGGCACCGGGGAGCTGTTTTTT
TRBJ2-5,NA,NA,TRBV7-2,CASSRTAGTQYF,TGTGCCAGCAGCCGGACGGCGGGGACCCAGTACTTC
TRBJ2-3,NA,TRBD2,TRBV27,CASSPQGLAGVTDTQYF,TGTGCCAGCAGTCCCCAAGGACTAGCGGGAGTAACAGATACGCAGTATTTT
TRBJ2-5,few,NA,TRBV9,CASSVGPYQETQYF,TGTGCCAGCAGCGTAGGGCCGTACCAAGAGACCCAGTACTTC
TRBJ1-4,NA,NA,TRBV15,CATSRDVGEKLFF,TGTGCCACCAGCCGGGATGTGGGTGAAAAACTGTTTTTT
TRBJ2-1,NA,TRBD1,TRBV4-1,CASSQEERDRYNEQFF,TGCGCCAGCAGCCAAGAGGAAAGGGACAGATACAATGAGCAGTTCTTC
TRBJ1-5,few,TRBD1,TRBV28,CASSSLDRAYNQPQHF,TGTGCCAGCAGTTCCCTGGACAGGGCCTACAATCAGCCCCAGCATTTT
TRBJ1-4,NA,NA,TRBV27,CASSLSGGIEKLFF,TGTGCCAGCAGTCTTTCCGGGGGTATTGAAAAACTGTTTTTT